This TCR beta chain was sequenced in a study of CD8+CD57+ T cells in acquired aplastic anemia. In the study overall: Sequencing produced an average of roughly 10 million reads per healthy donor for CD4+ cells.

Concerning this clonotype: Its matching antigen is unknown.

The CDR3 has 15 residues. V lost 0 bases and J lost 6, with 15 bases in between. Germline values: CDR1 SGHRS, CDR2 YFSETQ. Whole-study findings and limits: Patient and control CD8+ Simpson's diversity was not significantly different.

TCR beta VDJ and CDR3 profiles were obtained from a genomic DNA template. TCRdb processed the reads anew with MiXCR; each CDR3 protein has one entry. The sample carries around 200,000 distinct CDR3 sequences, around half recorded once. This TCR came from a human donor in good health, serving as a control. The sample was sorted CD4+, CD8+, or CD8+CD57+ T cells (not recorded which) from PBMCs. The chain combines TRBV5-1 with TRBJ2-5; D could derive from TRBD1 or TRBD2 (7 bases each). In DNA form, the CDR3 reads TGCGCCAGCAGCTTGGCCAGGGGGGGGGTAAAGACCCAGTACTTC. Translation: CASSLARGGVKTQYF. Drawing the rest from reference TRBV5-1 and TRBJ2-5, the complete variable domain is KAGVTQTPRYLIKTRGQQVTLSCSPISGHRSVSWYQQTPGQGLQFLFEYFSETQRNKGNFPGRFSGRQFSNSRSEMNVSTLELGDSALYLCASSLARGGVKTQYFGPGTRLLVL.